Each of the 23 T cell receptor beta chains below was sequenced from the same sample in a study of Graves' ophthalmopathy and Graves' hyperthyroidism. RNA transcripts provided the template for amplifying TCR beta CDR3 regions. In the first round, RT-PCR was carried out with HTBI primers, and a multiplex PCR formed the second round. TCRdb reprocessed the multiplex PCR reads with MiXCR, giving one entry per CDR3 protein. The data contain roughly 1.1 million distinct CDR3 sequences, 35% to 45% of them singletons. Input material: peripheral blood or thyroid tissue (not recorded which). The source of these receptors is an adult man with Graves' hyperthyroidism.

This clonotype was seen many times. The V call is TRBV7-2, the J call TRBJ2-7; D perhaps matches TRBD1 (6 bases). The germline V and J ends were trimmed by 3 bases and 8 bases, with 17 bases remaining between them. Germline V gives CDR1 SGHTA, CDR2 FQGNSA. This CDR3 has 14 amino acids. CDR3 sequence reads: CASSFQPQGPQQYF. CDR3 DNA: TGTGCCAGCAGCTTTCAACCTCAGGGGCCCCAGCAGTACTTC.

The gene calls are TRBV12-3 or TRBV12-4 and TRBJ1-4, with D possibly being TRBD1 (5 bases). The CDR3 is 12 amino acids. Trimming took 8 bases from V and 7 from J, leaving 11 bases between them. The CDR3 region is CASGGRIEKLFF. The CDR3 DNA reads TGTGCCAGCGGGGGACGGATTGAAAAACTGTTTTTT.

This chain connects TRBV29-1 to TRBJ1-1; TRBD1 is a possible D gene (5 bases). The CDR3 runs to 12 residues. V gave up 6 bases and J gave up 3 bases, with 11 bases separating them. From germline, CDR1 is SQVTM and CDR2 ANQGSEA. In nucleotides, the CDR3 is TGCAGCGTATCAGGGAGGGACACTGAAGCTTTCTTT. It specifies CSVSGRDTEAFF.

The rearrangement uses TRBV6-4 and TRBJ2-2; 8 nucleotides line up with TRBD2. CDR1 is MRHNA and CDR2 is SNTAGT in the germline V gene. Trimming at V came to 6 bases and at J to 1 base, leaving 1 base not matched to a gene. This CDR3 spans 14 amino acids. CDR3 amino acids: CASSGGENTGELFF. The CDR3 DNA sequence: TGTGCCAGCAGCGGGGGGGAGAACACCGGGGAGCTGTTTTTT.

This clonotype was seen more than once but under ten times. This chain links TRBV6-5 with TRBJ2-7; D is undetermined. This CDR3 spans 13 amino acids. The V end was cut by 1 base, the J end by 4 bases, with 8 bases between. Germline V CDR1 and CDR2: MNHEY, SVGAGI. The CDR3 is CASSYYPGYEQYF. CDR3 coding DNA: TGTGCCAGCAGTTACTATCCTGGGTACGAGCAGTACTTC.

The rearrangement joins TRBV6-2 or TRBV6-3 to TRBJ1-1; 9 bases fit TRBD1. The germline CDR1 and CDR2 sequences are MNHEY and SVGEGT. V shed 6 bases, J shed 6 bases, and the junction held 11 bases outside the gene matches. This CDR3 region has 15 residues. The CDR3 protein is CASSSTGGYFPEAFF. The CDR3 nucleotides are TGTGCCAGCAGCTCAACAGGGGGCTATTTCCCTGAAGCTTTCTTT.

This clonotype has a count of ten or more. The rearrangement uses TRBV24-1 and TRBJ2-7; TRBD1 matches 8 bases. CDR1 and CDR2 (germline): KGHDR, SFDVKD. V gave up 3 bases and J gave up 5 bases; unmatched junction bases: 11. The CDR3 runs 16 residues. The CDR3 DNA reads TGTGCCACCAGTGATCAAGGACAGGGTACAATCCACGAGCAGTACTTC. Translating it yields CATSDQGQGTIHEQYF.

The chain combines TRBV7-9 with TRBJ1-1; the D is unclear. CDR1 is SEHNR and CDR2 is FQNEAQ in the germline V gene (reference sequence). The germline V and J ends were trimmed by 10 bases and 8 bases, with 17 bases remaining between them. The CDR3 spans 12 residues. The CDR3 coding sequence is TGTGCCACCGACGGGCGGAATATAGAAGCTTTCTTT. It specifies CATDGRNIEAFF.

The chain employs TRBV15 and TRBJ2-6, with a tentative D call TRBD1 (6 bases). Trimming removed 0 bases from V and 1 base from J, with 16 bases in between. CDR3 length equals 19 residues. CDR1 and CDR2 (germline): LNHNV, YYDKDF (reference sequence). As DNA, the CDR3 is TGTGCCACCAGCAGAGATAGTAGTGAGGGGGTATCTGGGGCCAACGTCCTGACTTTC. Protein product: CATSRDSSEGVSGANVLTF.

The table lists this clonotype with many counts. The chain is built from TRBV6-6 and TRBJ1-1, with 10 bases matching TRBD1. V shed 2 bases and J 5 bases; nucleotides not matched to a gene: 8. CDR3 length equals 16 residues. Germline V gives CDR1 MNHNY, CDR2 SVGAGI (reference sequence). The chain's CDR3 is CASSYRRQGARTEAFF. In nucleotides, the CDR3 is TGTGCCAGCAGTTACCGGAGACAGGGGGCAAGAACTGAAGCTTTCTTT.

The chain employs TRBV14 and TRBJ2-7, with 10 bases aligning to TRBD2. The CDR3 is 15 amino acids. Germline-derived CDR1 and CDR2 are SGHDN and FVKESK. Trimming at V came to 2 bases and at J to 4 bases, leaving 5 bases not matched to a gene. CDR3 residues: CASSQPSSGRYEQYF. DNA of the CDR3: TGTGCCAGCAGCCAACCGAGTAGCGGGAGGTACGAGCAGTACTTC.

The gene calls are TRBV9 and TRBJ1-5; the D gene is possibly TRBD1 (5 bases). Trimming cost V 7 bases and J 4 bases, with 21 bases left between them. Germline V gene data show CDR1 as SGDLS and CDR2 as YYNGEE. The CDR3 is 16 residues long. CDR3 residues: CASSSTGTPSNQPQHF. The CDR3 coding sequence is TGTGCCAGCTCATCGACTGGGACGCCTTCAAATCAGCCCCAGCATTTT.

This sequence joins TRBV29-1 and TRBJ1-1; TRBD1 matches at 7 bases. V lost 6 bases, J lost 1 base, and 8 bases stayed unmatched. This CDR3 is 14 amino acids long. Germline-derived CDR1 and CDR2 are SQVTM and ANQGSEA. In DNA form, the CDR3 reads TGCAGCGTGTTATACAGGGGCTCGAACACTGAAGCTTTCTTT. Its protein product is CSVLYRGSNTEAFF.

This clonotype was detected many times. The chain has TRBV7-9 and TRBJ2-7; D gene unclear. This CDR3 comprises 14 residues. Trimming cost V 1 base and J 5 bases, with 12 bases left between them. Germline CDR1 reads SEHNR; CDR2 reads FQNEAQ (reference sequence). The DNA of the CDR3 is TGTGCCAGCAGCTTAGGATTCGGGCCCCACGAGCAGTACTTC. Translated: CASSLGFGPHEQYF.

This clonotype was counted many times. For the CDR3, the DNA is TGCGCCAGCAGCTTGGAGGGCAGGGGGCAAGAAAAACTGTTTTTT. As protein: CASSLEGRGQEKLFF. The chain employs TRBV5-1 and TRBJ1-4; 8 bases are shared with TRBD1. This CDR3 is built from 15 residues. Germline V gene sequence: CDR1 SGHRS, CDR2 YFSETQ. J gave up 8 bases and V 0 bases, and 6 bases lay outside the gene matches.

The genes are TRBV25-1 and TRBJ1-4; the D gene is possibly TRBD1 (6 bases). Germline CDR1 MGHDK, CDR2 SYGVNS. Trimming stripped 1 base from V and 6 bases from J, with 15 bases between. The CDR3 has 16 amino acids. The CDR3 bases are TGTGCCAGCAGTGAATTCCCGGGGCAGGGGCATGAAAAACTGTTTTTT. This encodes CASSEFPGQGHEKLFF.

This chain uses TRBV10-3 with TRBJ2-3; no clear D. Germline loops: CDR1 ENHRY, CDR2 SYGVKD. Trimming cost V 0 bases and J 2 bases, with 6 bases left between them. CDR3 size: 14 residues. CDR3 amino acids: CAISESWSTDTQYF. CDR3 DNA sequence: TGTGCCATCAGTGAGTCGTGGTCCACAGATACGCAGTATTTT.

V and J are TRBV5-5 and TRBJ2-7; D not resolved. Germline values: CDR1 SGHKS, CDR2 YYEKEE (reference sequence). V was cut by 0 bases and J by 9 bases, with 7 bases left in between. This CDR3 region has 11 residues. The CDR3 region has the DNA TGTGCCAGCAGCTTGGAGTGGGGGCAGTACTTC. Translating gives CASSLEWGQYF.

To note about this clonotype: A much larger clone differs from this one at a single base, so this may be a read error. V is TRBV10-3 and J is TRBJ1-6; tentative D call: TRBD1 (6 bases). Trimming removed 0 bases from V and 11 bases from J, with 17 bases in between. CDR1 is ENHRY and CDR2 is SYGVKD in the germline V gene. The length of the CDR3 is 16 residues. CDR3 bases: TGTGCCATCAGTGAGTCGAGGGGGGTTATCGAGCCACCCCTCCACTTT. Protein sequence: CAISESRGVIEPPLHF.

The chain couples TRBV19 to TRBJ2-2; 10 nucleotides align to TRBD1. J was trimmed by 3 bases and V by 5 bases; bases with no gene match: 6. The germline gives CDR1 LNHDA, CDR2 SQIVND (reference sequence). The CDR3 extends over 16 amino acids. The CDR3 protein is CASSAQTGGHTGELFF. The CDR3 coding sequence is TGTGCCAGTAGTGCCCAGACAGGGGGCCACACCGGGGAGCTGTTTTTT.

J is TRBJ1-5 and V is TRBV7-9; a weak D match, TRBD1 (5 bases). The germline CDR1 and CDR2 sequences are SEHNR and FQNEAQ (reference sequence). V dropped 9 bases and J dropped 7 bases, with 22 bases sitting between them. This CDR3 is built from 15 residues. For the CDR3, the DNA is TGTGCCAGTGGAAAAGTAGCAGGGTTGGGACAGCCCCAGCATTTT. Translating it yields CASGKVAGLGQPQHF.

The chain links TRBV6-2 or TRBV6-3 to TRBJ1-1; D is uncertain. Germline values: CDR1 MNHEY, CDR2 SVGEGT. This CDR3 is 12 amino acids long. Trimming removed 2 bases from V and 7 bases from J, with 8 bases in between. Written as DNA, the CDR3 is TGTGCCAGCAGTTACGCCCAATATGAAGCTTTCTTT. It encodes CASSYAQYEAFF.

This clonotype was recorded at least ten times. The chain has TRBV12-3 or TRBV12-4 and TRBJ2-5; D possibly corresponds to TRBD1 (6 bases). Trimming left V 4 bases short and J 0 bases short, with 9 bases between. The CDR3 length is 14 residues. CDR3 loop: CASSSHRDQETQYF. CDR3 DNA sequence: TGTGCCAGCAGTTCACACAGGGACCAAGAGACCCAGTACTTC.